This TCR beta chain is drawn from a study of blood T cell repertoires in COVID-19. Study at large: Samples of COVID-19 (acute and convalescent) were obtained from the United States, Italy and Spain.

Trimming at V came to 3 bases and at J to 8 bases, leaving 9 bases not matched to a gene. The CDR3 has 15 residues. Germline CDR1 reads KGHSH; CDR2 reads LQKENI. The study counted Cohort 3 donors as recovered given two negative PCRs, clearance, or symptom resolution. Profiling relied on immunoSEQ multiplex PCR, and the TCRdb table lists in-frame clones only, not all of them. The profile shows roughly 300,000 clones, about 90% of them singletons. The source is a woman aged 25 to 39 who had recovered from COVID-19. The material sequenced was PBMCs or T cells enriched from blood (not recorded which). The chain couples TRBV18 to TRBJ1-2, with 10 nucleotides matching TRBD1. CDR3 sequence reads: CASSPSRDRGEGYTF. The CDR3 DNA reads as TGTGCCAGCTCACCGTCCCGGGACAGGGGTGAAGGCTACACCTTC.